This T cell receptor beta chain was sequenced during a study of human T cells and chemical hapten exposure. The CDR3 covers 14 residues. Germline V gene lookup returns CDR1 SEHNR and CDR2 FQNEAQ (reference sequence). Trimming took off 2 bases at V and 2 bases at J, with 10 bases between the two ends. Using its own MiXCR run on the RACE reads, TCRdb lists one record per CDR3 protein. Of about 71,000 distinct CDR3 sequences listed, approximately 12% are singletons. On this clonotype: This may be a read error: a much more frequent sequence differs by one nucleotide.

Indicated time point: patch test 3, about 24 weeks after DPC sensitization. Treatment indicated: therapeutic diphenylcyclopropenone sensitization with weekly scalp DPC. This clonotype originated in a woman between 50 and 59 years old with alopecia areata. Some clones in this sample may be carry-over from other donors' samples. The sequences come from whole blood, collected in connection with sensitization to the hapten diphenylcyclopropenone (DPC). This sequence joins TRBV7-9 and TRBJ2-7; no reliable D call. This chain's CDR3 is CASSLMNGAYEQYF. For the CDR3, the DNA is TGTGCCAGCAGCTTAATGAACGGAGCCTACGAGCAGTACTTC.